A selection of T cell receptor beta chains follows, all from one sample in a study of cytomegalovirus exposure and HLA in healthy donors. TCRdb keeps only in-frame clones here, not all; method: immunoSEQ multiplex PCR. Of around 120,000 clones detected, 55% to 75% appear once; the ten largest clones hold around 1.6%. Sequenced input: PBMCs. The receptors were sampled from a man aged 30-40 years in good health and CMV-seropositive. The CDR3 runs from the conserved cysteine through the conserved F or W. D genes are given only for firm matches. Clone size, where shown, is once, few, many, or a class for clones that have expanded.

TRBJ1-2 - TRBV6-5 - TGTGCCAGCACCTTAGGGAGGCACTATGGCTACACCTTC CASTLGRHYGYTF
TRBJ1-1 - TRBV6-1 - TGTGCCAGCAGTGAGGAGGGAGGTTGGACTGAAGCTTTCTTT CASSEEGGWTEAFF
TRBJ2-7 TRBD1 TRBV5-1 few TGCGCCAGCAGCACGGGACAGGGGGATTCCGAGCAGTACTTC CASSTGQGDSEQYF
TRBJ1-5 - TRBV30 - TGTGCCTGGAGTGTTGTCAGTAGCAATCAGCCCCAGCATTTT CAWSVVSSNQPQHF
TRBJ2-7 TRBD1 TRBV28 few TGTGCCAGCAGTAGGGACAGGGAAACCCTACTGGAGCAGTACTTC CASSRDRETLLEQYF
TRBJ1-5 TRBD1 TRBV2 few TGTGCCAGCACCTCCGGGACAGGCAATCAGCCCCAGCATTTT CASTSGTGNQPQHF
TRBJ2-7 - TRBV28 - TGTGCCAGCAGTTATCTTTTCCCCCACGAGCAGTACTTC CASSYLFPHEQYF
TRBJ1-1 - TRBV6-5 few TGTGCCAGCAGAAGGACAGAGAACACTGAAGCTTTCTTT CASRRTENTEAFF
TRBJ2-7 TRBD1 TRBV5-6 few TGTGCCAGCAGCTGGAGACAGGGTTCCTACACCACCGGAGGCGAGCAGTACTTC CASSWRQGSYTTGGEQYF
TRBJ2-7 - TRBV11-2 - TGTGCCAGCAGCTACAACCCAGGCAGCTCCTACGAGCAGTACTTC CASSYNPGSSYEQYF
TRBJ2-7 - TRBV21-1 - TGTGCCAGCCGTTTATGGCCTAGGGCGGGAGGTCAGGATGTCTCCTACGAGCAGTACTTC CASRLWPRAGGQDVSYEQYF
TRBJ2-7 - TRBV27 - TGTGCCAGCTCCCCGGTAGGGGGGGACTACGAGCAGTACTTC CASSPVGGDYEQYF
TRBJ2-5 TRBD1 TRBV5-1 - TGCGCCAGCAGCTCGGGACAGGGAGGAGAGACCCAGTACTTC CASSSGQGGETQYF
TRBJ1-1 - TRBV9 few TGTGCCAGCAGCCCCCAGACACCCGCGCCGAACACTGAAGCTTTCTTT CASSPQTPAPNTEAFF
TRBJ1-1 TRBD1 TRBV7-9 - TGTGCCAGCAGTGAGACAGGGCGCACTGAAGCTTTCTTT CASSETGRTEAFF
TRBJ2-3 TRBD2 TRBV18 - TGTGCCAGCTCACCAGGACTAGCGACAGATACGCAGTATTTT CASSPGLATDTQYF
TRBJ1-1 - TRBV7-3 - TGTGCCAGCAGCCAGGCGGGGGGCATCACTGAAGCTTTCTTT CASSQAGGITEAFF
TRBJ2-1 TRBD2 TRBV4-2 - TGTGCCAGCAGCCAGGGGATAGGACTAGTAGGGGAGCAGTTCTTC CASSQGIGLVGEQFF
TRBJ2-4 TRBD1 TRBV6-1 - TGTGCCAGCAGTGAAATTTTCGAGGGGGCAAACATTCAGTACTTC CASSEIFEGANIQYF
TRBJ1-1 - TRBV4-3 - TGCGCCAGCAGCCCAATAGCTGGAACTGAAGCTTTCTTT CASSPIAGTEAFF
TRBJ2-7 - TRBV28 few TGTGCCAGCAGTTTGAGCCCTTACGAGCAGTACTTC CASSLSPYEQYF
TRBJ2-5 - TRBV30 - TGTGCCTGGAGTGTTCAGAAGGGGATCCGAGAGACCCAGTACTTC CAWSVQKGIRETQYF
TRBJ1-4 TRBD1 TRBV6-1 few TGTGCCAGCAGTAAAACGGGACAGATTGAAAAACTGTTTTTT CASSKTGQIEKLFF
TRBJ2-1 TRBD2 TRBV9 - TGTGCCAGCAGCGTATTGTCAGCGGGAACCTACAATGAGCAGTTCTTC CASSVLSAGTYNEQFF
TRBJ2-7 - TRBV2 - TGTGCCAGCAGTAGGGGTTCCCACGAGCAGTACTTC CASSRGSHEQYF
TRBJ2-5 - TRBV29-1 - TGCAGCGTGTACGGGTCAGAGACCCAGTACTTC CSVYGSETQYF
TRBJ1-2 - TRBV29-1 - TGCAGCGCCAAATTAGGGGCGGCTGGCTACACCTTC CSAKLGAAGYTF
TRBJ2-1 TRBD2 TRBV28 - TGTGCCAGCAGTTTAAGACTAGCTGACATCTACAATGAGCAGTTCTTC CASSLRLADIYNEQFF
TRBJ1-1 - TRBV19 - TGTGCCAGTAGTGTCCTACTCCACGTGAACACTGAAGCTTTCTTT CASSVLLHVNTEAFF
TRBJ2-1 - TRBV5-1 - TGCGCCAGCAGCCGAGGTGAGAACTCCTACAATGAGCAGTTCTTC CASSRGENSYNEQFF
TRBJ2-1 - TRBV7-9 - TGTGCCAGCAGTTTCCTGCTTACTCCCATAGCGGACTCCTACAATGAGCAGTTCTTC CASSFLLTPIADSYNEQFF
TRBJ2-6 TRBD1 TRBV5-1 - TGCGCCAGCGGGGACAGCTCTGGGGCCAACGTCCTGACTTTC CASGDSSGANVLTF
TRBJ1-5 TRBD1 TRBV10-3 - TGTGCCATCAGTGACTCCAGAGGGGGCCCGAGCAATCAGCCCCAGCATTTT CAISDSRGGPSNQPQHF
TRBJ1-3 - TRBV5-1 - TGCGCCAGCAGCTTGGGGGCAGGTTCCCTCTCTGGAAACACCATATATTTT CASSLGAGSLSGNTIYF
TRBJ1-3 - TRBV5-6 - TGTGCCAGCAGCTTGGCAGGGCTCCGGTGGAACACCATATATTTT CASSLAGLRWNTIYF
TRBJ2-2 - TRBV5-4 - TGTGCCAGCAGCTCGGGCCCTGGAGGGGACACCGGGGAGCTGTTTTTT CASSSGPGGDTGELFF
TRBJ1-1 TRBD1 TRBV5-1 - TGCGCCAGCAGCTCGGCACAGGGGGCGGAGGGTGAAGCTTTCTTT CASSSAQGAEGEAFF
TRBJ1-5 - TRBV7-3 - TGTGCCAGCAGCTTAGGCATGATTCAGCCCCAGCATTTT CASSLGMIQPQHF
TRBJ1-5 - TRBV6-4 few TGTGCCAGCAGTTGGGGCGGTCTCAGCAATCAGCCCCAGCATTTT CASSWGGLSNQPQHF
TRBJ2-7 TRBD2 TRBV9 - TGTGCCAGCAGCGTAGGGACTAGCGGGAGGGGTATTTCCTACGAGCAGTACTTC CASSVGTSGRGISYEQYF
TRBJ1-3 - TRBV6-1 - TGTGCCAGCAGTTCCCAGGGCTCTGGAAACACCATATATTTT CASSSQGSGNTIYF
TRBJ1-5 TRBD1 TRBV4-3 few TGCGCCAGCAGCCGAGACAGGGATCGGCAGCCCCAGCATTTT CASSRDRDRQPQHF
TRBJ2-1 TRBD2 TRBV4-3 - TGCGCCAGCAGCCAAGTTCCGGGACTAGCGGGAGATGAGCAGTTCTTC CASSQVPGLAGDEQFF
TRBJ2-1 TRBD2 TRBV11-2 - TGTGCCAGCAGGGCGACTAGCGTATACAATGAGCAGTTCTTC CASRATSVYNEQFF
TRBJ1-1 - TRBV5-1 few TGCGCCAGCCTCGGTCAGGAGGACACTGAAGCTTTCTTT CASLGQEDTEAFF
TRBJ1-2 TRBD1 TRBV19 - TGTGCCAGTAACAGGGGAGAGGGCTACACCTTC CASNRGEGYTF
TRBJ1-2 - TRBV29-1 - TGCAGCGTTAGTACAGTTTTTAACTATGGCTACACCTTC CSVSTVFNYGYTF
TRBJ2-2 - TRBV7-3 - TGTGCCAGCAGCCCCCGACTTCTCGGGGAGCTGTTTTTT CASSPRLLGELFF
TRBJ1-2 - TRBV5-1 - TGCGCCAGCAGCTTCTCACAGACCTATGGCTACACCTTC CASSFSQTYGYTF
TRBJ1-4 - TRBV19 - TGTGCCAGTAGCCCCCAAGGGGCTAATGAAAAACTGTTTTTT CASSPQGANEKLFF
TRBJ1-2 TRBD1 TRBV2 once TGTGCCAGCAGCGAGGGACAGAACTATGGCTACACCTTC CASSEGQNYGYTF
TRBJ1-1 - TRBV9 - TGTGCCAGCAGCGTAGAAGGGGATAGAAGCACTGAAGCTTTCTTT CASSVEGDRSTEAFF
TRBJ2-3 TRBD2 TRBV7-2 few TGTGCCAGCAGCTTAGGGCGGGAGGGCACAGATACGCAGTATTTT CASSLGREGTDTQYF
TRBJ2-1 - TRBV27 few TGTGCCAGCAGTTCTCATTGGAGGTTTCGGGCTTACAATGAGCAGTTCTTC CASSSHWRFRAYNEQFF